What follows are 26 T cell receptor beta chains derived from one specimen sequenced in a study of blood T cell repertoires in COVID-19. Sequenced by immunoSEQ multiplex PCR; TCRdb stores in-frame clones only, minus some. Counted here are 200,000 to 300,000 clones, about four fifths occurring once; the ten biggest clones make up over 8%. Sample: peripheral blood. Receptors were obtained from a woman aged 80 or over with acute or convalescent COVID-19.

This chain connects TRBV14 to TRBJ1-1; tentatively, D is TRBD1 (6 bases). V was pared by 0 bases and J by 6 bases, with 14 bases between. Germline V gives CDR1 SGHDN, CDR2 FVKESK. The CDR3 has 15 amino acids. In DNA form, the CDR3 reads TGTGCCAGCAGCCAAGATCGAAGGGGGAATGCTGAAGCTTTCTTT. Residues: CASSQDRRGNAEAFF.

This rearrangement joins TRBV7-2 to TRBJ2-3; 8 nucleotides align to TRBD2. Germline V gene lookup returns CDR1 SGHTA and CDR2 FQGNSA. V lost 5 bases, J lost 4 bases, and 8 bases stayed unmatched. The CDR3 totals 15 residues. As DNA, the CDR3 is TGTGCCAGCAGCCAGGGTAGCGGGGTGTCAGATACGCAGTATTTT. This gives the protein CASSQGSGVSDTQYF.

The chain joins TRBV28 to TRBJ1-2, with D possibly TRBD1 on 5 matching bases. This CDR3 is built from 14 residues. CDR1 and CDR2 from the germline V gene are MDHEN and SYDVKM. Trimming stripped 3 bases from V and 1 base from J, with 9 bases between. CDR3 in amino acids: CASSLDKLNYGYTF. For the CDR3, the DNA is TGTGCCAGCAGTTTGGACAAGCTTAACTATGGCTACACCTTC.

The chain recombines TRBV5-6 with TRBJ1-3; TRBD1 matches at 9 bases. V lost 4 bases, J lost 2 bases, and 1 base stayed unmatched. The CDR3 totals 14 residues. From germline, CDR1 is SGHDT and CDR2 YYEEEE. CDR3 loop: CASSRTGAGNTIYF. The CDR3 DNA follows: TGTGCCAGCAGCCGGACAGGGGCTGGAAACACCATATATTTT.

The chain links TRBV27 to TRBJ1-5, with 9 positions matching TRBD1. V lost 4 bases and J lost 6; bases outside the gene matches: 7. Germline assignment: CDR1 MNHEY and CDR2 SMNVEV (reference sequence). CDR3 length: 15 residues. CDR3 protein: CASSSRRQGGQPQHF. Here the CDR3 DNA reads TGTGCCAGCAGTTCCCGACGACAGGGGGGTCAGCCCCAGCATTTT.

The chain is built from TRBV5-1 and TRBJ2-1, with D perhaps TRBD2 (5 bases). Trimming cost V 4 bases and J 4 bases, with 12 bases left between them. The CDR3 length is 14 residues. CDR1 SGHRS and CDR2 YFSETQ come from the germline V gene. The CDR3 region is CASSAELVYNEQFF. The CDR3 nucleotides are TGCGCCAGCAGCGCCGAACTAGTGTACAATGAGCAGTTCTTC.

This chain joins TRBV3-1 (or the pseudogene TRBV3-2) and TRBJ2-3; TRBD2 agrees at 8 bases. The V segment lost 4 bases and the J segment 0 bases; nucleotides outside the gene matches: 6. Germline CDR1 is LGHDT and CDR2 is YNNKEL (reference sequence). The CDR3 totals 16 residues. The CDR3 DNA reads TGTGCCAGCAGCCTTACGGGGGGGAGTAGCACAGATACGCAGTATTTT. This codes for CASSLTGGSSTDTQYF.

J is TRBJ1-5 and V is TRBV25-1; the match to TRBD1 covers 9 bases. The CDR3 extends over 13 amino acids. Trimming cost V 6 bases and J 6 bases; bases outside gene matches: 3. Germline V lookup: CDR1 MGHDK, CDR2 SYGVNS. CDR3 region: CASRQGAGQPQHF. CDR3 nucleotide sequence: TGTGCCAGCAGACAGGGGGCAGGTCAGCCCCAGCATTTT.

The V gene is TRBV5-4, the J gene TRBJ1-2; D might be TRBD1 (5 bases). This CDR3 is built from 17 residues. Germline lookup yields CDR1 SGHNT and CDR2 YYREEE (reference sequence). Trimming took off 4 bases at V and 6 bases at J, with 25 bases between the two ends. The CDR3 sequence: CASSDPRDPVPLDGYTF. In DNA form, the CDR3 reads TGTGCCAGCAGCGATCCGCGGGACCCAGTACCTTTGGATGGCTACACCTTC.

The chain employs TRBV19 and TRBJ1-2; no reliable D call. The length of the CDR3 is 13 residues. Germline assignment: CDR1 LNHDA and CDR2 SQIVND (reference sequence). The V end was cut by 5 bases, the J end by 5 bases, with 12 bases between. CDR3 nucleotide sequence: TGTGCCAGTAGTTTGCGGGTTGCATATGGCTACACCTTC. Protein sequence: CASSLRVAYGYTF.

The CDR3, as DNA: TGTGCCAGCAGCTTAATCCCCACAGGGGCCGGGGAGCTGTTTTTT. It yields the protein CASSLIPTGAGELFF. The chain employs TRBV7-9 and TRBJ2-2, with 7 positions matching TRBD1. CDR3 length: 15 residues. With V trimmed by 2 bases and J by 6 bases, 6 bases remained unmatched. Per germline, CDR1 SEHNR and CDR2 FQNEAQ (reference sequence).

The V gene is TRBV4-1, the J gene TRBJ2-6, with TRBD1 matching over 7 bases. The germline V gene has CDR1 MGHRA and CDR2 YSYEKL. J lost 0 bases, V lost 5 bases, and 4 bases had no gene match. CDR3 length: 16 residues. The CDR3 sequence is CASSSQGISGANVLTF. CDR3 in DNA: TGCGCCAGCAGCTCACAGGGGATCTCTGGGGCCAACGTCCTGACTTTC.

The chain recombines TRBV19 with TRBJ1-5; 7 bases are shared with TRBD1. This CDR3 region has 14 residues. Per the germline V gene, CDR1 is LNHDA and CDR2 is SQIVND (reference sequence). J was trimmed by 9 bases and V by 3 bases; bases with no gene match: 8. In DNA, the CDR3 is TGTGCCAGTAGTATTACAGGGGACCCAGGGCCCCAGCATTTT. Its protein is CASSITGDPGPQHF.

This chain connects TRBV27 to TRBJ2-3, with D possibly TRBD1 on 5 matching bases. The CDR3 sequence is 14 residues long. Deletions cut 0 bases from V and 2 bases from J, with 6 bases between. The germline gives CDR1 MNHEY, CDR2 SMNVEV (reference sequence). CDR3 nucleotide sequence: TGTGCCAGCAGTTTATCCAGGGCCACAGATACGCAGTATTTT. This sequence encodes CASSLSRATDTQYF.

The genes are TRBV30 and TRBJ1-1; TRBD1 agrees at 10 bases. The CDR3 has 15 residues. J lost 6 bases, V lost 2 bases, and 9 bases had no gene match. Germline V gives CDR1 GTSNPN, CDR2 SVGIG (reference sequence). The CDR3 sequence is CAWSYGGQGVSEAFF. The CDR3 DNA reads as TGTGCCTGGAGTTACGGCGGACAGGGGGTTTCTGAAGCTTTCTTT.

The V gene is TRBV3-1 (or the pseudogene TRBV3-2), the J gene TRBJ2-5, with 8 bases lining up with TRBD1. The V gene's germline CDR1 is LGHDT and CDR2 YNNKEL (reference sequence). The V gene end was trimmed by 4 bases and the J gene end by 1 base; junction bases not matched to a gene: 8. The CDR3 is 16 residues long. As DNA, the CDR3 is TGTGCCAGCAGCCCCGGACAGGGACGAGGCCAAGAGACCCAGTACTTC. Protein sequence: CASSPGQGRGQETQYF.

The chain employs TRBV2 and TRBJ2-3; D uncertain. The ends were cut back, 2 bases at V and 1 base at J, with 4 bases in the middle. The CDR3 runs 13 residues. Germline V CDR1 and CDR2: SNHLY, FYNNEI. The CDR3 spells CASSELGTDTQYF. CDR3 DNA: TGTGCCAGCAGTGAATTAGGCACAGATACGCAGTATTTT.

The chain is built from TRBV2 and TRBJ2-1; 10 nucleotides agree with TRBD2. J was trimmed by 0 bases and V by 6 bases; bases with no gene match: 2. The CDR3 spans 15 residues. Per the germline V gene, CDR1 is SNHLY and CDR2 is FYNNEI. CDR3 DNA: TGTGCCAGCAGGAGCGGGGGGGCCTCCTACAATGAGCAGTTCTTC. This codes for CASRSGGASYNEQFF.

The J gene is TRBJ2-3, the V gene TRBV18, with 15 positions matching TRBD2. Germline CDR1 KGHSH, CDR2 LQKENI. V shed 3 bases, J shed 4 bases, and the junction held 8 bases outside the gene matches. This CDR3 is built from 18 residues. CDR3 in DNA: TGTGCCAGCTCACCCGCGGGACTAGCGGGGGGAGGAGCAGATACGCAGTATTTT. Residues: CASSPAGLAGGGADTQYF.

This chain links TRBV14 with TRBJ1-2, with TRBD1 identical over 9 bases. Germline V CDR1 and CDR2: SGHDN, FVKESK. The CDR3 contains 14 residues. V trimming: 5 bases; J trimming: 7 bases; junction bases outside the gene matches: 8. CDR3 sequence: CASSSITGGGGYTF. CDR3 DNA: TGTGCCAGCAGCTCTATAACAGGGGGCGGTGGCTACACCTTC.

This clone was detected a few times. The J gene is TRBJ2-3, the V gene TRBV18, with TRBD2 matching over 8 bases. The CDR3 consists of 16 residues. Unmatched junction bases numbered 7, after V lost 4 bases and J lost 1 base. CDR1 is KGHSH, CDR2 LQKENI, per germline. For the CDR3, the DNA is TGTGCCAGCTCACAAATCCCAGCGGGGGGCACAGATACGCAGTATTTT. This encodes CASSQIPAGGTDTQYF.

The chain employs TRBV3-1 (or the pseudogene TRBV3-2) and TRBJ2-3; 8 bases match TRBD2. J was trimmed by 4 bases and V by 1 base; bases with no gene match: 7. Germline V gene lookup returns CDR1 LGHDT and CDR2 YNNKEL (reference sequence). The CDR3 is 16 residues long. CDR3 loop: CASSQGGGGSPDTQYF. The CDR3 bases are TGTGCCAGCAGCCAAGGAGGCGGGGGGTCCCCAGATACGCAGTATTTT.

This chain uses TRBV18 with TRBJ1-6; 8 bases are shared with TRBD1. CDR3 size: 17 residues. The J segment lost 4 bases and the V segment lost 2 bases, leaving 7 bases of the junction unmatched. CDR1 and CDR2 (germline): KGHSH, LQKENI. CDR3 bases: TGTGCCAGCTCACCATTTCAGGGACAGGCGTATAATTCACCCCTCCACTTT. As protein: CASSPFQGQAYNSPLHF.

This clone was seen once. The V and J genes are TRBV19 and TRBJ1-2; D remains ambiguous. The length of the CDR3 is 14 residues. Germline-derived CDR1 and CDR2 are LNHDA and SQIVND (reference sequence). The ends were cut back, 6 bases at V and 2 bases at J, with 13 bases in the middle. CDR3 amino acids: CASRESAANYGYTF. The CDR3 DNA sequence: TGTGCCAGTAGGGAGTCGGCCGCCAACTATGGCTACACCTTC.

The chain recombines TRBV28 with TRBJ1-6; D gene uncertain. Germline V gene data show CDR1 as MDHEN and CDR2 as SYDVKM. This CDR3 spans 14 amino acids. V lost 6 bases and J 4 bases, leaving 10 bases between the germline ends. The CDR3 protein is CASRSGPYNSPLHF. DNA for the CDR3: TGTGCCAGCAGGTCGGGTCCATATAATTCACCCCTCCACTTT. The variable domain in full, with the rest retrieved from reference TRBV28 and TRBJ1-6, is DVKVTQSSRYLVKRTGEKVFLECVQDMDHENMFWYRQDPGLGLRLIYFSYDVKMKEKGDIPEGYSVSREKKERFSLILESASTNQTSMYLCASRSGPYNSPLHFGNGTRLTVT.

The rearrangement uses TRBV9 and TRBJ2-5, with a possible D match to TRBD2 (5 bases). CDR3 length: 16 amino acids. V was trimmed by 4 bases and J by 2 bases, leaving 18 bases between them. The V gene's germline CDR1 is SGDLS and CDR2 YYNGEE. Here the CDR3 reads CASSMIGIGRQETQYF. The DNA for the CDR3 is TGTGCCAGCAGCATGATCGGGATCGGAAGGCAAGAGACCCAGTACTTC.